This T cell receptor beta chain emerged from a study of blood T cells in healthy people across ages. V gave up 6 bases and J gave up 2 bases, with 10 bases separating them. The germline V gene encodes CDR1 DFQATT and CDR2 SNEGSKA (reference sequence). This CDR3 has 12 residues. It was about 9.4 milliliters of peripheral blood that were drawn from each donor. Isolation recovered at least 6.5 million PBMCs from every sample. The use of a sample-barcoded 5' primer and a J-beta primer mix characterized a second PCR of about 7 to 12 cycles. Tags on each cDNA molecule came from a template-switch adaptor with 12 random nucleotides. A single record per CDR3 protein comes from TCRdb applying MiXCR to the 5' RACE reads. This repertoire shows 500,000 to 600,000 distinct CDR3 sequences, about 25% found once; its top ten account for around 20%.

V gene TRBV20-1 combines with J gene TRBJ2-5; D uncertain. Sequenced material: blood. The sequence was collected from a woman in her 70s in good health. The CDR3 coding sequence is TGCAGTGCAACCAAGGGTCAAGAGACCCAGTACTTC. As protein: CSATKGQETQYF.